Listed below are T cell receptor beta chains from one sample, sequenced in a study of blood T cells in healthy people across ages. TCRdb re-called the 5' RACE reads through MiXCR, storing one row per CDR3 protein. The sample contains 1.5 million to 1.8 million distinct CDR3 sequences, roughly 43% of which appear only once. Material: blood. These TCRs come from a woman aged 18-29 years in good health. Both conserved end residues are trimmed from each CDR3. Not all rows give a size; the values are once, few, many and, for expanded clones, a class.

CDR3aa: AISEKYNEQF; j_gene: TRBJ2-1; abundance: many; v_gene: TRBV10-3
CDR3aa: ASSYTLKEGATNYGYT; j_gene: TRBJ1-2; abundance: once; v_gene: TRBV6-2/TRBV6-3
CDR3aa: ASSQDSYSTDTQY; j_gene: TRBJ2-3; abundance: -; v_gene: TRBV4-3
CDR3aa: ASSPRQGQNYGYT; j_gene: TRBJ1-2; abundance: few; v_gene: TRBV18
CDR3aa: ASSQMEAGRRGEQY; j_gene: TRBJ2-5; abundance: -; v_gene: TRBV14
CDR3aa: SARSPGTDNYGYT; j_gene: TRBJ1-2; abundance: few; v_gene: TRBV20-1
CDR3aa: SASPGLRTGHEQF; j_gene: TRBJ2-1; abundance: -; v_gene: TRBV20-1
CDR3aa: ASIQGGTETQY; j_gene: TRBJ2-5; abundance: -; v_gene: TRBV3-1
CDR3aa: ASSYSWQGNQPQH; j_gene: TRBJ1-5; abundance: -; v_gene: TRBV6-5
CDR3aa: ASRSTGTDYGYT; j_gene: TRBJ1-2; abundance: -; v_gene: TRBV6-5
CDR3aa: ASRSPGTTSRADTQY; j_gene: TRBJ2-3; abundance: -; v_gene: TRBV4-1
CDR3aa: ASSYPSGSKNIQY; j_gene: TRBJ2-4; abundance: -; v_gene: TRBV6-2/TRBV6-3
CDR3aa: SASRDRYEQY; j_gene: -; abundance: -; v_gene: TRBV20-1
CDR3aa: ASSYGPSNYGYT; j_gene: TRBJ1-2; abundance: many; v_gene: TRBV6-1
CDR3aa: ASSESSGGWSNEQF; j_gene: TRBJ2-1; abundance: once; v_gene: TRBV2
CDR3aa: ASSAFNHEQY; j_gene: TRBJ2-7; abundance: -; v_gene: TRBV6-1
CDR3aa: ASGAGTSDYTGELF; j_gene: TRBJ2-2; abundance: few; v_gene: TRBV6-2/TRBV6-3
CDR3aa: ASSYSDKQGMAF; j_gene: TRBJ1-1; abundance: -; v_gene: TRBV6-6
CDR3aa: SVGGAGYT; j_gene: TRBJ1-2; abundance: -; v_gene: TRBV29-1
CDR3aa: AISTSGSTDTQY; j_gene: TRBJ2-3; abundance: -; v_gene: TRBV10-3
CDR3aa: ASSSNTATNGKLF; j_gene: TRBJ1-4; abundance: -; v_gene: TRBV6-5
CDR3aa: ASSLAYISSYT; j_gene: TRBJ1-2; abundance: once; v_gene: TRBV5-1
CDR3aa: ASSPVTPSEQY; j_gene: TRBJ2-7; abundance: few; v_gene: TRBV27
CDR3aa: ASSPRGGSTDTQY; j_gene: TRBJ2-3; abundance: many; v_gene: TRBV6-5
CDR3aa: VSSQEGGLSYEQY; j_gene: TRBJ2-7; abundance: -; v_gene: TRBV4-1
CDR3aa: ASSQDRGGRNQPQH; j_gene: TRBJ1-5; abundance: -; v_gene: TRBV4-1
CDR3aa: ASSISSGTGGEAF; j_gene: TRBJ1-1; abundance: -; v_gene: TRBV9
CDR3aa: ASSPLQGERHYGYT; j_gene: TRBJ1-2; abundance: -; v_gene: TRBV18
CDR3aa: SARDVAGVNEKLF; j_gene: TRBJ1-4; abundance: -; v_gene: TRBV20-1
CDR3aa: MGRRGGRATDTQY; j_gene: TRBJ2-3; abundance: -; v_gene: TRBV29-1
CDR3aa: ASSQATGRFTEAF; j_gene: TRBJ1-1; abundance: few; v_gene: TRBV4-1
CDR3aa: ASSLAGGDKNEQY; j_gene: TRBJ2-5; abundance: -; v_gene: TRBV12-3/TRBV12-4
CDR3aa: ASSTNQAVYNEQF; j_gene: TRBJ2-1; abundance: few; v_gene: TRBV7-9
CDR3aa: SAKKDFYEQY; j_gene: TRBJ2-7; abundance: -; v_gene: TRBV20-1